This T cell receptor (beta chain) was found in a study of blood T cell repertoires in COVID-19. Turning to the study itself: Sources were T cells, B-cell-depleted T cells, or PBMCs; the material itself was cDNA or gDNA.

Generated by immunoSEQ multiplex PCR, the TCRdb table keeps only in-frame clones and is missing some. The repertoire holds fewer than 80,000 clones, with around 84% as singletons. Sequenced input: peripheral blood. The TCR originated in a man aged 70-80 years with acute or convalescent COVID-19.

The chain's CDR3 is CATSRSGGTSSTDTQYF. Written as DNA, the CDR3 is TGTGCCACCAGCAGAAGCGGGGGAACATCTAGCACAGATACGCAGTATTTT. The chain couples TRBV15 to TRBJ2-3, with 8 positions matching TRBD2. CDR3 length equals 17 residues. V shed 2 bases and J 0 bases; nucleotides not matched to a gene: 7. Germline CDR1 and CDR2: LNHNV and YYDKDF (reference sequence).